This paragraph covers one T cell receptor beta chain sequence. Its specificity is not known. This entry is derived from a study of cytomegalovirus exposure and HLA in healthy donors. General study findings and limits: What a later analysis reportedly showed was that an Asian-associated ancestry cluster had fewer N-insertions than the approximately 700-donor mean.

Germline values: CDR1 SGHVS, CDR2 FQNEAQ. V was clipped by 8 bases and J by 3 bases; unmatched bases: 13. This CDR3 comprises 16 residues. The PCR had 60 Vbeta and 13 Jbeta primers. The table came from immunoSEQ multiplex PCR; TCRdb's copy has only in-frame clones and leaves some out. The sample holds around 200,000 clones; 82% are singletons and the top ten take approximately 0.62%. This TCR derives from a woman aged 40 to 55 in good health and CMV-seronegative. Sequencing was performed on PBMCs. This rearrangement joins TRBV7-8 to TRBJ2-3, with TRBD2 matching 8 bases. The CDR3 DNA sequence: TGTGCCAGCGCTTGGGGACTAGGAGGAGGGACAGATACGCAGTATTTT. This translates into CASAWGLGGGTDTQYF.